This TCR beta chain was identified during a study of cytomegalovirus exposure and HLA in healthy donors. 60 Vbeta and 13 Jbeta primers were used in PCR. The assay was immunoSEQ multiplex PCR, and TCRdb's table has in-frame clones only and misses some. The sample has about 180,000 clones, 76% seen once; the top ten hold over 2%. V shed 5 bases and J shed 6 bases, with 14 bases lying between them. Germline V gene data show CDR1 as SGHRS and CDR2 as YFSETQ. The CDR3 spans 14 residues. Whole-study findings and limits: Data from an earlier analysis indicated that most TCR beta V segments were productive either about 90% or about 30% of the time. Near-uniform donor sequencing depth was presumed by presence/absence analyses.

With regard to this clone: Its antigen is still unknown.

The chain links TRBV5-1 to TRBJ2-2; maybe TRBD2 (5 bases). The sequence derives from a woman aged 30 to 39 in good health and CMV-seropositive. Input material: PBMCs. In DNA form, the CDR3 reads TGCGCCAGCAGGGTAGAGGCGGGTGCCGGGGAGCTGTTTTTT. It yields the protein CASRVEAGAGELFF.